The 16 T cell receptor beta chains in this list originate from one sample, sequenced in a study of blood T cell repertoires in COVID-19. This table comes from immunoSEQ multiplex PCR, and its TCRdb copy is limited to in-frame clones, with some not included. The top ten hold roughly 2.5% of the sample, which has approximately 250,000 clones, 88% seen once. Sequencing was carried out using PBMCs or T cells enriched from blood (not recorded which). The receptors originated from a woman between 40 and 50 years old with acute COVID-19.

The chain joins TRBV6-5 to TRBJ2-5; 7 nucleotides align to TRBD2. The CDR3 length is 15 residues. V lost 2 bases and J lost 1; bases outside the gene matches: 4. Germline V gives CDR1 MNHEY, CDR2 SVGAGI. The CDR3 protein is CASSYGGVPQETQYF. As DNA, the CDR3 is TGTGCCAGCAGTTACGGGGGGGTTCCCCAAGAGACCCAGTACTTC.

This chain uses TRBV7-9 with TRBJ1-2; no firm D call. The CDR3 contains 17 residues. The V end lost 3 bases, the J end lost 5 bases, and 22 bases lay between the germline ends. Looked up from germline, CDR1 is SEHNR and CDR2 is FQNEAQ (reference sequence). CDR3 DNA sequence: TGTGCCAGCAGCTTGGGTAGGGAGTCCATAGAACGGTATGGCTACACCTTC. This codes for CASSLGRESIERYGYTF.

CDR3 sequence reads: CASSPLMTGYNSPLHF. CDR3 in DNA: TGTGCCAGCAGTCCCCTCATGACAGGTTATAATTCACCCCTCCACTTT. This chain links TRBV27 with TRBJ1-6, with D perhaps matching TRBD1 (6 bases). Per the germline V gene, CDR1 is MNHEY and CDR2 is SMNVEV (reference sequence). Between the trimmed V and J ends, which lost 5 bases and 4 bases, there was a span of 15 bases. This CDR3 spans 16 amino acids.

The count of this clone is one. The gene calls are TRBV11-2 and TRBJ2-1, with 12 positions matching TRBD2. The CDR3 sequence is 15 residues long. With 7 bases clipped from V and 6 bases from J, the junction kept 7 bases outside the gene matches. Germline loops: CDR1 SGHAT, CDR2 FQNNGV. CDR3 residues: CASNSLAGGGNEQFF. DNA of the CDR3: TGTGCCAGCAATTCACTAGCGGGAGGAGGCAATGAGCAGTTCTTC.

V usage is TRBV3-1 (or the pseudogene TRBV3-2) and J usage is TRBJ2-7; tentatively, D is TRBD1 (6 bases). Germline assignment: CDR1 LGHDT and CDR2 YNNKEL (reference sequence). This CDR3 contains 14 residues. The ends were cut back, 4 bases at V and 1 base at J, with 11 bases in the middle. The CDR3 loop reads CASSPFTGSYEQYF. The CDR3 DNA is TGTGCCAGCAGCCCTTTTACAGGGTCCTACGAGCAGTACTTC.

The chain links TRBV24-1 to TRBJ2-5, with 8 positions matching TRBD1. With 5 bases clipped from V and 3 bases from J, the junction kept 7 bases outside the gene matches. CDR1 and CDR2 (germline): KGHDR, SFDVKD. The length of the CDR3 is 15 residues. This CDR3 reads CATSGGRGLEETQYF. Here the CDR3 DNA reads TGTGCCACCAGTGGCGGCAGGGGGCTTGAAGAGACCCAGTACTTC.

The V and J genes are TRBV7-9 and TRBJ1-1; D remains unclear. There are 15 residues in the CDR3. The germline V gene has CDR1 SEHNR and CDR2 FQNEAQ (reference sequence). Trimming stripped 7 bases from V and 1 base from J, with 16 bases between. Here the CDR3 reads CASTPPDIKNTEAFF. CDR3 bases: TGTGCCAGCACTCCGCCAGATATCAAGAACACTGAAGCTTTCTTT.

V gene TRBV7-2 combines with J gene TRBJ1-1; 7 positions agree with TRBD1. J gave up 5 bases and V 3 bases, and 6 bases lay outside the gene matches. This CDR3 spans 14 amino acids. CDR1 and CDR2 (germline): SGHTA, FQGNSA. CDR3 region: CASSFRQGGTEAFF. CDR3 sequence (DNA): TGTGCCAGCAGCTTTCGACAGGGAGGAACTGAAGCTTTCTTT.

The chain's CDR3 is CASSVAKTSGPYEQYF. DNA of the CDR3: TGTGCCAGCAGCGTAGCAAAGACTAGCGGCCCCTACGAGCAGTACTTC. The genes are TRBV9 and TRBJ2-7; TRBD2 agrees at 9 bases. The CDR3 consists of 16 residues. Per the germline V gene, CDR1 is SGDLS and CDR2 is YYNGEE. V shed 0 bases, J shed 2 bases, and the junction held 6 bases outside the gene matches. Variable domain in full (rest from reference TRBV9 and TRBJ2-7): DSGVTQTPKHLITATGQRVTLRCSPRSGDLSVYWYQQSLDQGLQFLIQYYNGEERAKGNILERFSAQQFPDLHSELNLSSLELGDSALYFCASSVAKTSGPYEQYFGPGTRLTVT.

The rearrangement uses TRBV27 and TRBJ2-2, with TRBD2 matching over 7 bases. The CDR3 length is 14 residues. CDR1 is MNHEY, CDR2 SMNVEV, per germline (reference sequence). V lost 6 bases, J lost 1 base, and 2 bases stayed unmatched. The CDR3 DNA reads as TGTGCCAGCAGGGCGGGGGTGAACACCGGGGAGCTGTTTTTT. It specifies CASRAGVNTGELFF.

The chain recombines TRBV19 with TRBJ2-2, with D possibly TRBD1 on 6 matching bases. Germline V lookup: CDR1 LNHDA, CDR2 SQIVND (reference sequence). The CDR3 contains 15 residues. V was trimmed by 9 bases and J by 4 bases, leaving 18 bases between them. The CDR3, as DNA: TGTGCCAGCTACGATGGGGGCTTGGGCACCGGGGAGCTGTTTTTT. This encodes CASYDGGLGTGELFF. The full variable domain, with the rest looked up from reference TRBV19 and TRBJ2-2, is DGGITQSPKYLFRKEGQNVTLSCEQNLNHDAMYWYRQDPGQGLRLIYYSQIVNDFQKGDIAEGYSVSREKKESFPLTVTSAQKNPTAFYLCASYDGGLGTGELFFGEGSRLTVL.

This chain uses TRBV16 with TRBJ1-6; D gene unclear. From germline, CDR1 is KGHSY and CDR2 FQNENV. This CDR3 comprises 14 residues. Trimming cost V 1 base and J 8 bases, with 9 bases left between them. CDR3 nucleotide sequence: TGTGCCAGCAGCCAATACCCCCGGGATTCACCCCTCCACTTT. Encoded protein: CASSQYPRDSPLHF. The whole variable domain, filled in from reference TRBV16 and TRBJ1-6, reads GEEVAQTPKHLVRGEGQKAKLYCAPIKGHSYVFWYQQVLKNEFKFLISFQNENVFDETGMPKERFSAKCLPNSPCSLEIQATKLEDSAVYFCASSQYPRDSPLHFGNGTRLTVT.

The chain couples TRBV12-3 or TRBV12-4 to TRBJ1-1; a possible D gene is TRBD1 (6 bases). V lost 7 bases and J 9 bases, leaving 15 bases between the germline ends. The CDR3 runs 12 residues. CDR3 sequence reads: CASNMRGGKAFF. The CDR3 DNA follows: TGTGCCAGCAACATGCGGGGGGGCAAAGCTTTCTTT.

The V gene is TRBV12-5, the J gene TRBJ2-2; 9 bases fit TRBD2. The CDR3 has 17 residues. Germline trimming cut 2 bases from V and 2 bases from J; bases unmatched to any gene: 6. CDR1 and CDR2 (germline): LGHNT, FRNRAP. CDR3: CASGLYPSGANTGELFF. The CDR3 nucleotides read TGTGCTAGTGGTTTGTACCCTAGCGGGGCAAACACCGGGGAGCTGTTTTTT.

J is TRBJ2-1 and V is TRBV24-1; tentatively, D is TRBD1 (5 bases). The germline V and J ends were trimmed by 0 bases and 1 base, with 12 bases remaining between them. This CDR3 comprises 17 residues. Germline CDR1 and CDR2: KGHDR and SFDVKD. The chain's CDR3 is CATSDLQTAGSYNEQFF. The CDR3 DNA is TGTGCCACCAGTGATTTGCAGACAGCTGGGTCCTACAATGAGCAGTTCTTC.

The chain uses TRBV15 and TRBJ1-5, with TRBD1 matching over 7 bases. Germline V gene lookup returns CDR1 LNHNV and CDR2 YYDKDF (reference sequence). The CDR3 totals 16 residues. Trimming at V came to 0 bases and at J to 0 bases, leaving 2 bases not matched to a gene. The CDR3 loop reads CATSRDGTASNQPQHF. The CDR3 nucleotides are TGTGCCACCAGCAGAGATGGGACAGCTAGCAATCAGCCCCAGCATTTT. The full variable domain, with the rest looked up from reference TRBV15 and TRBJ1-5, is DAMVIQNPRYQVTQFGKPVTLSCSQTLNHNVMYWYQQKSSQAPKLLFHYYDKDFNNEADTPDNFQSRRPNTSFCFLDIRSPGLGDTAMYLCATSRDGTASNQPQHFGDGTRLSIL.